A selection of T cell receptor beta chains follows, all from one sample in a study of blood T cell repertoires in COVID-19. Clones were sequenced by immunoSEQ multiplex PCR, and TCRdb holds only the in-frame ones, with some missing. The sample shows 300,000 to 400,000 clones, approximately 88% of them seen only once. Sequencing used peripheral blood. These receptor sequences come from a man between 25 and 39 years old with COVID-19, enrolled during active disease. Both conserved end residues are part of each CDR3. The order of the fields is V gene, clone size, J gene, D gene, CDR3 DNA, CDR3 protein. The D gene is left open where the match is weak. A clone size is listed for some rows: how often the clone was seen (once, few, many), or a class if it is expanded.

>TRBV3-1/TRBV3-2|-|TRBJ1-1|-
TGTGCCAGCAGCCAAGTCTCGGGTGCGACTGAAGCTTTCTTT
CASSQVSGATEAFF
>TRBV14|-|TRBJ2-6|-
TGTGCCAGCAGCCAAGCGACAGGCACCAACGTCCTGACTTTC
CASSQATGTNVLTF
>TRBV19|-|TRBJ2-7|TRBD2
TGTGCCAGTAGTGGAATGACTAGCGGTTCTTACGAGCAGTACTTC
CASSGMTSGSYEQYF
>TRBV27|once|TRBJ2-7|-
TGTGCCAGCAGTTTATTTCCCCTTAGGAGCTACGAGCAGTACTTC
CASSLFPLRSYEQYF
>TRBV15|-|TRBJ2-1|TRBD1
TGTGCCACCAGCGGTCGACAGGGCGGCAAGCAGTTCTTC
CATSGRQGGKQFF
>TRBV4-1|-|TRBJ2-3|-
TGCGCCAGCAGCCAAGATTTGTTTATAGGTTATACGGGGGCAGATACGCAGTATTTT
CASSQDLFIGYTGADTQYF
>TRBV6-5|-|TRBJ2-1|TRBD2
TGTGCCAGCAGGGTCGCGACTAGCGAAAACAATGAGCAGTTCTTC
CASRVATSENNEQFF
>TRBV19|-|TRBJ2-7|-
TGTGCCAGTAGTATTAGCGGAACGACCTACGAGCAGTACTTC
CASSISGTTYEQYF
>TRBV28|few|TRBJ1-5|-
TGTGCCAGCAGTTTGGGCAATCATCAGCCCCAGCATTTT
CASSLGNHQPQHF
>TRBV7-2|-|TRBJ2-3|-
TGTGCCAGCAGCTACCGAGGGGGGGCGGCGGGCACAGATACGCAGTATTTT
CASSYRGGAAGTDTQYF
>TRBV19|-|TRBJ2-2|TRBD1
TGTGCCAGTAGTAAGGGGGCCGCAGGGGGCACTTCGAACACCGGGGAGCTGTTTTTT
CASSKGAAGGTSNTGELFF
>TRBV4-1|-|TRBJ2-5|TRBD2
TGCGCCAGCAGCCAAGCGTGGGGCCGCGCTAGCGGGGTAGGAGAGACCCAGTACTTC
CASSQAWGRASGVGETQYF
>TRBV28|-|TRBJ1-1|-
TGTGCCAGCAGTTTAGGGCACATGAACACTGAAGCTTTCTTT
CASSLGHMNTEAFF
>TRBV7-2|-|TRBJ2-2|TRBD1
TGTGCCAGCAGCTTCAGGGGGCTTGGGACCGGGGAGCTGTTTTTT
CASSFRGLGTGELFF
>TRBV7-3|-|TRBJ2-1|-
TGTGCCAGCGGGACCGGGACAAGCTCCTACAATGAGCAGTTCTTC
CASGTGTSSYNEQFF
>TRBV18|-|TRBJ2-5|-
TGTGCCAGCTCACCTAACAGTATCGAGACCCAGTACTTC
CASSPNSIETQYF
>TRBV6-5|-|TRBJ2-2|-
TGTGCCAGCAGGGGGCTGAACACCGGGGAGCTGTTTTTT
CASRGLNTGELFF
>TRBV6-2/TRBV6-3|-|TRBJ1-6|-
TGTGCCAGCAGCTCGCAGGGCTCCTATAATTCACCCCTCCACTTT
CASSSQGSYNSPLHF
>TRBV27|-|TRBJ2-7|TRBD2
TGTGCCAGCAGTTGGACTAGCGGGAGCTCCGAGCAGTACTTC
CASSWTSGSSEQYF